The 16 T cell receptor beta chains reported below all come from one sample, sequenced in a study of cytomegalovirus exposure and HLA in healthy donors. The repertoire was sequenced with immunoSEQ multiplex PCR; TCRdb's copy has only in-frame clones and lacks some. The sample includes 100,000 to 150,000 clones, about 90% of them seen just once. Sequencing was done on a sample of PBMCs. The receptors were sampled from a man aged 25 to 40 in good health and CMV-seronegative.

Only one count was recorded for this clone. The chain is built from TRBV6-5 and TRBJ2-7; possibly TRBD2 for D (6 bases). Trimming pared 6 bases from V and 5 bases from J, leaving 17 bases between. The CDR3 runs 14 residues. Germline loops: CDR1 MNHEY, CDR2 SVGAGI. CDR3 region: CASRSTTSSDEQYF. CDR3 sequence (DNA): TGTGCCAGCAGATCCACGACTAGTAGCGACGAGCAGTACTTC.

This rearrangement joins TRBV2 to TRBJ1-5; a weak D match, TRBD1 (6 bases). CDR1 and CDR2 (germline): SNHLY, FYNNEI. The CDR3 is 13 amino acids. V was trimmed by 3 bases and J by 5 bases, leaving 8 bases between them. CDR3 DNA: TGTGCCAGCAGTGAGCAGGGGCATCAGCCCCAGCATTTT. This sequence encodes CASSEQGHQPQHF.

CDR3 in DNA: TGTGCCAGTAGAAACCGGGACTCATCCTACGAGCAGTACTTC. As protein: CASRNRDSSYEQYF. This chain joins TRBV7-9 and TRBJ2-7; TRBD2 is a possible D gene (6 bases). The germline gives CDR1 SEHNR, CDR2 FQNEAQ (reference sequence). V lost 9 bases and J lost 1, with 16 bases in between. This CDR3 is 14 amino acids long.

The rearrangement uses TRBV29-1 and TRBJ1-1; tentative D call: TRBD1 (5 bases). There are 14 residues in the CDR3. V was cut by 4 bases and J by 1 base, with 13 bases left in between. Germline CDR1 and CDR2: SQVTM and ANQGSEA. The CDR3 nucleotides read TGCAGCGTTGTTGTAGGGGCAGCGAACACTGAAGCTTTCTTT. Its translation is CSVVVGAANTEAFF.

The rearrangement uses TRBV11-2 and TRBJ2-1; 16 positions agree with TRBD2. V lost 5 bases, J lost 5 bases, and 12 bases stayed unmatched. This CDR3 comprises 19 residues. Germline lookup yields CDR1 SGHAT and CDR2 FQNNGV. The CDR3 region has the DNA TGTGCCAGCAGCCCGGGACTAGCGGGAGGGCCCTCCAACCACAATGAGCAGTTCTTC. It yields the protein CASSPGLAGGPSNHNEQFF.

The rearrangement joins TRBV4-3 to TRBJ2-3, with D tentatively TRBD1 (5 bases). Germline V gives CDR1 LGHNA, CDR2 YSLEER. This CDR3 contains 14 residues. V lost 2 bases and J lost 1, with 7 bases in between. Here the CDR3 reads CASSQLGGTDTQYF. CDR3 nucleotide sequence: TGCGCCAGCAGCCAACTAGGGGGCACAGATACGCAGTATTTT.

This rearrangement joins TRBV19 to TRBJ1-2; TRBD1 is a possible D gene (5 bases). The length of the CDR3 is 15 residues. Germline V gives CDR1 LNHDA, CDR2 SQIVND (reference sequence). V was trimmed by 6 bases and J by 2 bases, leaving 16 bases between them. Here the CDR3 DNA reads TGTGCCAGTAGCCAAATATCGGACACGAACTATGGCTACACCTTC. Amino acid sequence: CASSQISDTNYGYTF.

V usage is TRBV9 and J usage is TRBJ1-1; D ambiguous. The germline V and J ends were trimmed by 3 bases and 1 base, with 7 bases remaining between them. CDR1 SGDLS and CDR2 YYNGEE come from the germline V gene. This CDR3 is 13 amino acids long. CDR3 loop: CASSATRNTEAFF. The CDR3 nucleotides read TGTGCCAGCAGCGCGACAAGGAACACTGAAGCTTTCTTT.

The chain has TRBV6-5 and TRBJ1-1, with D tentatively TRBD1 (5 bases). V shed 7 bases and J shed 6 bases, with 21 bases lying between them. The CDR3 spans 15 residues. Germline loops: CDR1 MNHEY, CDR2 SVGAGI. The CDR3 nucleotides are TGTGCCAGCACTACTCTCGACAGCGGGAGTGCTGAAGCTTTCTTT. As protein: CASTTLDSGSAEAFF.

This clone was seen more than once but under ten times. The chain uses TRBV2 and TRBJ2-7; no firm D call. Germline V lookup: CDR1 SNHLY, CDR2 FYNNEI. V was pared by 7 bases and J by 1 base, with 14 bases between. The CDR3 covers 14 residues. The CDR3 here is CASMRLIRSYEQYF. The DNA of the CDR3 is TGTGCCAGCATGAGACTTATTCGGTCCTACGAGCAGTACTTC. The complete variable domain, with remaining parts taken from reference TRBV2 and TRBJ2-7, reads EPEVTQTPSHQVTQMGQEVILRCVPISNHLYFYWYRQILGQKVEFLVSFYNNEISEKSEIFDDQFSVERPDGSNFTLKIRSTKLEDSAMYFCASMRLIRSYEQYFGPGTRLTVT.

The chain's CDR3 is CASSPQTGVTQETQYF. The CDR3 DNA follows: TGTGCCAGCAGCCCCCAAACAGGGGTTACTCAAGAGACCCAGTACTTC. This chain joins TRBV7-2 and TRBJ2-5; 7 bases agree with TRBD1. The germline gives CDR1 SGHTA, CDR2 FQGNSA. CDR3 length equals 16 residues. Unmatched junction bases numbered 11, after V lost 5 bases and J lost 2 bases.

This clone appeared a single time. The CDR3 loop reads CASSLGHTSTDTQYF. The CDR3 DNA sequence: TGTGCCAGCAGCTTAGGACATACTAGCACAGATACGCAGTATTTT. The chain couples TRBV5-4 to TRBJ2-3, with TRBD1 as a possible D gene (5 bases). Deletions cut 2 bases from V and 0 bases from J, with 10 bases between. This CDR3 contains 15 residues. Germline V gene lookup returns CDR1 SGHNT and CDR2 YYREEE (reference sequence).

This rearrangement joins TRBV20-1 to TRBJ1-2; maybe TRBD1 (5 bases). Germline CDR1 DFQATT, CDR2 SNEGSKA (reference sequence). V lost 6 bases, J lost 6 bases, and 11 bases lay in between. The CDR3 totals 11 residues. CDR3 DNA sequence: TGCAGTGCAGGGCAGGGCAATGGCTACACCTTC. It encodes CSAGQGNGYTF.

The chain recombines TRBV9 with TRBJ2-7; D is undetermined. The CDR3 extends over 12 amino acids. The V and J ends lost 4 bases and 4 bases respectively, with 9 bases between them. Germline assignment: CDR1 SGDLS and CDR2 YYNGEE. The CDR3 region has the DNA TGTGCCAGCAGCCCGTCTAAATACGAGCAGTACTTC. It codes for CASSPSKYEQYF. The full variable domain, with the rest looked up from reference TRBV9 and TRBJ2-7, is DSGVTQTPKHLITATGQRVTLRCSPRSGDLSVYWYQQSLDQGLQFLIQYYNGEERAKGNILERFSAQQFPDLHSELNLSSLELGDSALYFCASSPSKYEQYFGPGTRLTVT.

This clone occurred once. The chain uses TRBV5-1 and TRBJ2-7, with D possibly TRBD2 on 6 matching bases. The V end lost 7 bases, the J end lost 0 bases, and 11 bases lay between the germline ends. CDR1 is SGHRS, CDR2 YFSETQ, per germline. This CDR3 is built from 13 residues. In nucleotides, the CDR3 is TGCGCCAGCGGGGAGGAAAGCTCCTACGAGCAGTACTTC. Protein product: CASGEESSYEQYF.

CDR3: CASSIFGGAGAYNEQFF. CDR3 in DNA: TGTGCCAGTAGTATTTTTGGGGGGGCAGGGGCGTACAATGAGCAGTTCTTC. The chain links TRBV19 to TRBJ2-1; TRBD2 is a possible D gene (7 bases). Trimming took off 3 bases at V and 4 bases at J, with 19 bases between the two ends. Germline CDR1 and CDR2: LNHDA and SQIVND (reference sequence). There are 17 residues in the CDR3.